Listed below are T cell receptor beta chains from one sample, sequenced in a study of tumor-infiltrating lymphocytes in oesophageal squamous cell carcinoma. TCRdb itself ran the PCR reads through MiXCR, one entry per CDR3 protein. This table has over 10,000 distinct CDR3 sequences, less than 55% appearing once. Sample: esophageal tumor tissue. The source of these receptors is a female donor with esophageal squamous cell carcinoma. Each CDR3 is given with its conserved first and last residue. The D gene is left open where the match is weak. Clone size is not always given. Where it is, it says once, few, many or a class for expanded clones.

d_gene	v_gene	abundance	j_gene	CDR3aa	CDR3nt
TRBD1	TRBV24-1	-	TRBJ2-7	CATGRDRAYEQYF	TGTGCCACCGGAAGGGACAGGGCCTACGAGCAGTACTTC
TRBD1	TRBV7-4	-	TRBJ2-3	CASGPGQGTDTQYF	TGTGCCAGCGGCCCGGGACAGGGCACAGATACGCAGTATTTT
-	TRBV7-3	few	TRBJ2-1	CASSPSVVSSYNEQFF	TGTGCCAGCAGCCCATCGGTTGTGAGCTCCTACAATGAGCAGTTCTTC
-	TRBV7-3	-	TRBJ2-4	CASSLMGKLNIQYF	TGTGCCAGCAGCTTAATGGGGAAATTAAACATTCAGTACTTC
TRBD1	TRBV7-7	-	TRBJ2-5	CASSLASTGYETQYF	TGTGCTAGCAGCTTAGCGTCGACAGGGTACGAGACCCAGTACTTC
-	TRBV6-6	-	TRBJ1-2	CASSSTDRFLLGYTF	TGTGCCAGCAGTTCGACCGACAGGTTTCTCCTTGGCTACACCTTC
-	TRBV5-3	-	TRBJ2-7	CASSSYPSYEQYF	TGTGCCAGCAGCTCCTACCCTAGCTACGAGCAGTACTTC
-	TRBV12-3/TRBV12-4	-	TRBJ2-1	CASSLQGWATNEQFF	TGTGCCAGCAGTTTACAGGGTTGGGCAACAAATGAGCAGTTCTTC
-	TRBV7-2	-	TRBJ1-5	CASSPNGRGNQPQHF	TGTGCCAGCAGCCCCAACGGCAGGGGCAATCAGCCCCAGCATTTT
TRBD1	TRBV7-8	-	TRBJ1-1	CASSNRLGQGAPTEAFF	TGTGCCAGCAGCAACCGTCTAGGACAGGGGGCGCCAACTGAAGCTTTCTTT
-	TRBV28	-	TRBJ2-5	CASTLTNGGAASQETQYF	TGTGCCAGCACCTTAACTAACGGTGGGGCAGCCTCCCAAGAGACCCAGTACTTC
-	TRBV7-2	-	TRBJ2-5	CASSSGQIETQYF	TGTGCCAGCAGCTCAGGGCAAATAGAGACCCAGTACTTC
-	TRBV5-1	-	TRBJ1-1	CASSLAGALTEAFF	TGCGCCAGCAGCTTGGCGGGGGCGCTCACTGAAGCTTTCTTT
-	TRBV7-9	-	TRBJ1-1	CASSLPRTEAFF	TGTGCCAGCAGCCTCCCGCGCACTGAAGCTTTCTTT
TRBD1	TRBV7-8	-	TRBJ2-7	CASSPRQGPSYEQYF	TGTGCCAGCAGCCCAAGACAGGGTCCCTCCTACGAGCAGTACTTC
TRBD1	TRBV7-6	-	TRBJ2-7	CASSFYRDRGHNEQYF	TGTGCCAGCAGCTTCTACCGGGACAGGGGGCATAACGAGCAGTACTTC
TRBD2	TRBV5-1	many	TRBJ2-1	CASSREIAGVSNEQFF	TGCGCCAGCAGCCGAGAGATAGCGGGAGTTTCCAATGAGCAGTTCTTC
TRBD2	TRBV7-8	-	TRBJ2-7	CASSLGGGSGEQYF	TGTGCCAGCAGCTTAGGCGGGGGGAGCGGCGAGCAGTACTTC
TRBD1	TRBV6-1	-	TRBJ2-7	CASSEDRGTYEQYF	TGTGCCAGCAGTGAAGACAGGGGGACCTACGAGCAGTACTTC
TRBD2	TRBV7-8	few	TRBJ2-5	CASAQIPLSGRETQYF	TGTGCCAGCGCTCAAATCCCTCTCAGCGGGAGAGAGACCCAGTACTTC
-	TRBV28	-	TRBJ2-7	CASSWKGQIYEQYF	TGTGCCAGCAGTTGGAAAGGACAGATCTACGAGCAGTACTTC
-	TRBV12-3/TRBV12-4	-	TRBJ2-1	CASWAGYNEQFF	TGTGCCAGCTGGGCGGGGTACAATGAGCAGTTCTTC
-	TRBV7-4	-	TRBJ2-7	CASSLVAGPTYEQYF	TGTGCCAGCAGCTTAGTCGCAGGACCTACCTACGAGCAGTACTTC
TRBD1	TRBV6-2/TRBV6-3	-	TRBJ2-7	CASSSHRDRGPEQYF	TGTGCCAGCAGCTCCCACCGGGACAGGGGCCCCGAGCAGTACTTC
-	TRBV7-7	-	TRBJ2-5	CASSTRTEETQYF	TGTGCTAGCAGCACCCGAACAGAAGAGACCCAGTACTTC
TRBD1	TRBV12-5	-	TRBJ2-3	CASGLVKGQGLDTQYF	TGTGCTAGTGGTTTGGTCAAGGGACAGGGGTTGGATACGCAGTATTTT
-	TRBV5-5	medium-sized	TRBJ1-5	CASSLRRDQPQHF	TGTGCCAGCAGCTTGAGACGAGATCAGCCCCAGCATTTT
-	TRBV28	-	TRBJ2-4	CASKGSAEAQYF	TGTGCCAGCAAGGGGAGCGCGGAGGCCCAGTACTTC
TRBD2	TRBV7-2	-	TRBJ2-3	CASRMTSGEADTQYF	TGTGCCAGCAGGATGACTAGCGGTGAGGCAGATACGCAGTATTTT
-	TRBV7-9	-	TRBJ2-1	CASSLGRGNNEQFF	TGTGCCAGCAGCTTAGGCCGGGGGAACAATGAGCAGTTCTTC
TRBD2	TRBV28	-	TRBJ2-3	CASSTGLAGGPRTQYF	TGTGCCAGCAGTACGGGACTAGCGGGAGGGCCACGTACGCAGTATTTT
-	TRBV5-3	-	TRBJ2-1	CASSLWSGDEQFF	TGTGCCAGCAGCTTGTGGTCCGGCGATGAGCAGTTCTTC
-	TRBV7-2	-	TRBJ2-3	CASSLVTKTDTQYF	TGTGCCAGCAGCTTAGTAACTAAAACAGATACGCAGTATTTT
TRBD2	TRBV27	once	TRBJ2-3	CASSFEVSGRGTDTQYF	TGTGCCAGCAGTTTCGAGGTCAGCGGGAGGGGCACAGATACGCAGTATTTT
-	TRBV6-1	few	TRBJ2-1	CASSDRIIGEQFF	TGTGCCAGCAGTGATAGGATTATCGGTGAGCAGTTCTTC
TRBD2	TRBV5-6	-	TRBJ2-3	CASSFSGRVTDTQYF	TGTGCCAGCAGCTTTAGCGGGAGGGTAACAGATACGCAGTATTTT
-	TRBV28	-	TRBJ2-2	CASSGDPRGPFLRTGELFF	TGTGCCAGCAGCGGCGACCCCCGGGGGCCCTTTCTTAGGACCGGGGAGCTGTTTTTT
-	TRBV7-2	-	TRBJ2-1	CASSLAILARNEQFF	TGTGCCAGCAGCTTAGCTATCCTAGCCCGTAATGAGCAGTTCTTC
-	TRBV6-1	many	TRBJ2-7	CASSPAGGRSEQYF	TGTGCCAGCAGCCCCGCTGGTGGTCGCTCCGAGCAGTACTTC
-	TRBV7-3	-	TRBJ2-7	CASSLGGAGPYEQYF	TGTGCCAGCAGCTTAGGGGGGGCGGGCCCTTACGAGCAGTACTTC
-	TRBV7-2	-	TRBJ1-2	CASSKSQGNYGYTF	TGTGCCAGCAGTAAATCCCAGGGGAACTATGGCTACACCTTC
-	TRBV6-1	many	TRBJ1-4	CASTKDGYHDEKLFF	TGTGCCAGCACGAAAGATGGGTATCATGATGAAAAACTGTTTTTT
TRBD1	TRBV19	-	TRBJ2-7	CASSRKGADNEQYF	TGTGCCAGTAGCAGAAAGGGGGCAGACAATGAGCAGTACTTC
-	TRBV28	many	TRBJ1-5	CASSVTGRAGNQPQHF	TGTGCCAGCAGTGTCACAGGGCGAGCAGGCAATCAGCCCCAGCATTTT
-	TRBV6-2/TRBV6-3	-	TRBJ1-2	CASSSGANYGYTF	TGTGCCAGCAGTTCGGGTGCTAACTATGGCTACACCTTC
-	TRBV7-2	-	TRBJ2-7	CASNDPPFYEQYF	TGTGCCAGCAACGATCCGCCGTTCTACGAGCAGTACTTC